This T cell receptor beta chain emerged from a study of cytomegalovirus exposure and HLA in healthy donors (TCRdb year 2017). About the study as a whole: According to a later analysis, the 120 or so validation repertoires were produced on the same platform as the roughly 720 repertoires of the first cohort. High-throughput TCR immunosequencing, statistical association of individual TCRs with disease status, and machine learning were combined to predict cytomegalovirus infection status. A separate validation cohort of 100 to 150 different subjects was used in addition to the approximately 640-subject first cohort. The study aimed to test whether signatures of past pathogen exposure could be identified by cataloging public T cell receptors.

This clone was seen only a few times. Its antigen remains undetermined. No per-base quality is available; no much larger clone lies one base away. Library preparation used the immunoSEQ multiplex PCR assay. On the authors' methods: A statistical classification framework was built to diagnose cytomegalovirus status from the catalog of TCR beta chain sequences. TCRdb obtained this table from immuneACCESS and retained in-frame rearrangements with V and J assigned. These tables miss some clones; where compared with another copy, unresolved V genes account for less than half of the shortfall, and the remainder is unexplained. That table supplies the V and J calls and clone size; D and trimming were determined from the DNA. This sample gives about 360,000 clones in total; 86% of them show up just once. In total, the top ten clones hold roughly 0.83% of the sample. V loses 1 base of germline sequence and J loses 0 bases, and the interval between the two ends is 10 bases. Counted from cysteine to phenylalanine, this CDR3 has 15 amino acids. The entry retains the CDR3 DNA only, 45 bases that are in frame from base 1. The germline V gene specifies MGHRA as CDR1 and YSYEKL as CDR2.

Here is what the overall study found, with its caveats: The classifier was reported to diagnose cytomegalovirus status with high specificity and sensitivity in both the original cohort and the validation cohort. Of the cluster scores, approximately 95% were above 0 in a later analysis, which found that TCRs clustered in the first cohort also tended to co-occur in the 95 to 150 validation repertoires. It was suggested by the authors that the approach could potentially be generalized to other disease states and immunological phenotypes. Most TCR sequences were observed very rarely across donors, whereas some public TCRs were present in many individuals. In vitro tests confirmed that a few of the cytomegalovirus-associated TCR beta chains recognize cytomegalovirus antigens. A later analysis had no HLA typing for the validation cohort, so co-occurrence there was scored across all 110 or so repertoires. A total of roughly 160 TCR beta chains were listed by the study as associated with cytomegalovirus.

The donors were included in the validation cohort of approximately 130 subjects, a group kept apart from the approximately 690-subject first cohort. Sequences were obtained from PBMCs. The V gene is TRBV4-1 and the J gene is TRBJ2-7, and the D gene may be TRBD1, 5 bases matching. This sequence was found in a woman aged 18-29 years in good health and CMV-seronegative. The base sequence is TGCGCCAGCAGCCAAGGGGGCGGATTCTCCTACGAGCAGTACTTC. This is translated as CASSQGGGFSYEQYF.